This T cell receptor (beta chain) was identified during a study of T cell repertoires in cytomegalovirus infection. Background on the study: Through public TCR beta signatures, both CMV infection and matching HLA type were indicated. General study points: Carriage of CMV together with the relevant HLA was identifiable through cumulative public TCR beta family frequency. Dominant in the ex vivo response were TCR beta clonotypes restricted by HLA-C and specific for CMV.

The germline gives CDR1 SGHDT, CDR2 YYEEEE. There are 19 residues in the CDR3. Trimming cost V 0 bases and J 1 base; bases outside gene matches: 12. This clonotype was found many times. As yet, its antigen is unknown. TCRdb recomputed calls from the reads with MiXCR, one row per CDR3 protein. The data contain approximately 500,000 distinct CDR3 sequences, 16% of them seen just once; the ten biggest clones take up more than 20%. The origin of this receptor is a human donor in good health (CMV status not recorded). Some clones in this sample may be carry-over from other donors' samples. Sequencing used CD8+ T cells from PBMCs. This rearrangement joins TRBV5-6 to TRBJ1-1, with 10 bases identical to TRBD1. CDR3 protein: CASSLGGDRGSIWNTEAFF. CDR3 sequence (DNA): TGTGCCAGCAGCTTGGGAGGGGACAGGGGTTCCATTTGGAACACTGAAGCTTTCTTT.